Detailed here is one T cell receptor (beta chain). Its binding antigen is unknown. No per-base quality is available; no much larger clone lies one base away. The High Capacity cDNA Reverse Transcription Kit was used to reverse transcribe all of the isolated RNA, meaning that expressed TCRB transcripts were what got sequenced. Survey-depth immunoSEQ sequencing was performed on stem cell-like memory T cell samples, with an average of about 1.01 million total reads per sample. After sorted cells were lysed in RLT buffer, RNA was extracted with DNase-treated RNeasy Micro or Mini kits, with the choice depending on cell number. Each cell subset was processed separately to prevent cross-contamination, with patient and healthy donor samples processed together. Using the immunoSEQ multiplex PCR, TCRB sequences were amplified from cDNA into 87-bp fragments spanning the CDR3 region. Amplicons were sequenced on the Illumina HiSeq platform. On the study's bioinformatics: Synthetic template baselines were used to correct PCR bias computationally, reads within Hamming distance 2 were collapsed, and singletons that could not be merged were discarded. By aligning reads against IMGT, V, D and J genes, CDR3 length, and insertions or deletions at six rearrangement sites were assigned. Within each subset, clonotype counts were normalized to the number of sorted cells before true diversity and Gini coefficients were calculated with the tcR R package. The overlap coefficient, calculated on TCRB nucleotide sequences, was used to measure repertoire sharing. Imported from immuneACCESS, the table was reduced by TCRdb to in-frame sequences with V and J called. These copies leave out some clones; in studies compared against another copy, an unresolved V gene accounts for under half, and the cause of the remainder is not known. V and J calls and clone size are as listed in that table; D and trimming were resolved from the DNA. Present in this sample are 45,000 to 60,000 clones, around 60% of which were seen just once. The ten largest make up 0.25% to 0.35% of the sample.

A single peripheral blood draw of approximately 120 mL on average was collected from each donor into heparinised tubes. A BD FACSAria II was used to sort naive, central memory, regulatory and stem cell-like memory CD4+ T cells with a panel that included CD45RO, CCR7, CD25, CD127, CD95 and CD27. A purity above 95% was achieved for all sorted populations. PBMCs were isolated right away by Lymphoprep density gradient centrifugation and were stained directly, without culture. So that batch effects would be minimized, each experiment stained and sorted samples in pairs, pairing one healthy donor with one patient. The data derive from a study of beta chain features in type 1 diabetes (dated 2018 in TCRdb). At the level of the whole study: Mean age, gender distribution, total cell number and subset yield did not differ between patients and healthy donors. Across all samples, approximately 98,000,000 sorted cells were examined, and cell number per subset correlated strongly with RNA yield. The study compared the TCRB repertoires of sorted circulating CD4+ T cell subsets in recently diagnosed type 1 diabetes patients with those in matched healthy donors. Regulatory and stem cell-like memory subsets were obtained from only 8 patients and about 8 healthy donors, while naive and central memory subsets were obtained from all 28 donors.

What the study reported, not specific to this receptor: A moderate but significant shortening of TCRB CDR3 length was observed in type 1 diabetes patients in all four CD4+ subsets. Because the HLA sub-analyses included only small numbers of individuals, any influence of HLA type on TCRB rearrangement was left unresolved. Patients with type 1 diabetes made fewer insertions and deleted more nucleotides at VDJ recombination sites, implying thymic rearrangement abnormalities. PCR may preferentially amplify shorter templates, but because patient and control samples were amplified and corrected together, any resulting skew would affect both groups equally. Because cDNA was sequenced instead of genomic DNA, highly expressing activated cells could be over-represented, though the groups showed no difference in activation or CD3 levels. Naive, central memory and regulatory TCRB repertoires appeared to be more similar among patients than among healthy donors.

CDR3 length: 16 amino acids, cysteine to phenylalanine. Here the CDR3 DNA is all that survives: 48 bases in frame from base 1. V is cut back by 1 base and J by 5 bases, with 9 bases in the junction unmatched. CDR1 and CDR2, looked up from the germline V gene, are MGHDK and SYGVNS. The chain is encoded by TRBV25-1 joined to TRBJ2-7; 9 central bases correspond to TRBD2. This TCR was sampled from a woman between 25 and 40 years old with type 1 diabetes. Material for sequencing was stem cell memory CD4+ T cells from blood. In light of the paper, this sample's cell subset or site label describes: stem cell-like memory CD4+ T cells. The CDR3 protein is CASSEWSLAGSDEQYF. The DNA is TGTGCCAGCAGTGAATGGAGTCTAGCGGGGTCCGACGAGCAGTACTTC.